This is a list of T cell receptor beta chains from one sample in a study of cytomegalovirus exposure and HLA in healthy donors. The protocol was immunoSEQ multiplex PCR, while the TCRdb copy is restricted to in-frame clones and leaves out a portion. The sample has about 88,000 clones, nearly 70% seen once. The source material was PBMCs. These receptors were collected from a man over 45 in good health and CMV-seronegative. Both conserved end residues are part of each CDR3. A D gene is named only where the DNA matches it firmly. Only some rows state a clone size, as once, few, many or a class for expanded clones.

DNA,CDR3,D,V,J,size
TGTGCCAGCAGCTCCGCAGGGTCCTATAATTCACCCCTCCACTTT,CASSSAGSYNSPLHF,-,TRBV5-6,TRBJ1-6,-
TGTGCCAGCAGTGGTGGTCAGGGATCCAATCAGCCCCAGCATTTT,CASSGGQGSNQPQHF,-,TRBV2,TRBJ1-5,-
TGCGCCAGCAGCACCGGGCTCCCCGGGGAGCACGAGCAGTACTTC,CASSTGLPGEHEQYF,-,TRBV5-1,TRBJ2-7,-
TGTGCCAGCAGTCCCACTCGACAGGGATCGGGTGAGCAGTTCTTC,CASSPTRQGSGEQFF,TRBD1,TRBV27,TRBJ2-1,-
TGTGCCAGCAGTTTAAAGGGGGGTTTTACAGGGGGCGGCTATGGCTACACCTTC,CASSLKGGFTGGGYGYTF,TRBD1,TRBV27,TRBJ1-2,-
TGTGCCAGCAGGCCCTGGACAGGACAATACACTGAAGCTTTCTTT,CASRPWTGQYTEAFF,TRBD1,TRBV28,TRBJ1-1,-
TGTGCCAGCAGCTTAGTTCCGGGGTCCACAGATACGCAGTATTTT,CASSLVPGSTDTQYF,-,TRBV7-9,TRBJ2-3,once
TGTGCCAGCAGCTTTTCGGGGGGGAACACCGGGGAGCTGTTTTTT,CASSFSGGNTGELFF,TRBD2,TRBV7-3,TRBJ2-2,-
TGTGCCAGCAACTACTACCCAGATACGCAGTATTTT,CASNYYPDTQYF,-,TRBV7-2,TRBJ2-3,-
TGTGCCAGCAGCCCGGGTCGCGGGGCCATCAACACTGAAGCTTTCTTT,CASSPGRGAINTEAFF,-,TRBV4-2,TRBJ1-1,-
TGTGCCAGCAGCTTTCTACAGCGGGGGGGCCTACGGACAGATACGCAGTATTTT,CASSFLQRGGLRTDTQYF,TRBD2,TRBV7-2,TRBJ2-3,-
TGTGCCAGCAAACGGGTAATGAACACTGAAGCTTTCTTT,CASKRVMNTEAFF,-,TRBV6-1,TRBJ1-1,-
TGTGCCAGCAGCGTCCGACTAGTTTCCTACAATGAGCAGTTCTTC,CASSVRLVSYNEQFF,-,TRBV9,TRBJ2-1,once
TGTGCCATCAGTGCCGTAGGACTGCAAGAGACCCAGTACTTC,CAISAVGLQETQYF,-,TRBV10-3,TRBJ2-5,-
TGTGCCAGCAGCGGGACAGGGAGTTCCCTCCACTTT,CASSGTGSSLHF,TRBD1,TRBV28,TRBJ1-6,-
TGTGCCAGCTCACTAGCGTTCGATGAGCAGTTCTTC,CASSLAFDEQFF,-,TRBV18,TRBJ2-1,-
TGTGCCAGCAGCCCCGGAGGGCCCCCTTACGAGCAGTACTTC,CASSPGGPPYEQYF,-,TRBV6-5,TRBJ2-7,-
TGTGCCAGCAAGAGACAGGGACGGGACGAGCAGTACTTC,CASKRQGRDEQYF,TRBD1,TRBV2,TRBJ2-7,-
TGTGCCAGTAGTAGAGGACAGGGTAATACGCAGTATTTT,CASSRGQGNTQYF,TRBD1,TRBV19,TRBJ2-3,-
TGCGCCAGCAGCCCCGGATCTAGCGCAAGCACAGATACGCAGTATTTT,CASSPGSSASTDTQYF,-,TRBV5-1,TRBJ2-3,once
TGCGCCAGCAGCCAAGGCAGGGGGCCGGATGGCTACACCTTC,CASSQGRGPDGYTF,TRBD1,TRBV4-3,TRBJ1-2,few
TGCGCCAGCAGCCCCCCCACGGCAGCGGGGTGGGAGACCCAGTACTTC,CASSPPTAAGWETQYF,TRBD2,TRBV5-1,TRBJ2-5,-
TGTGCCAGTAGTATCTCGGGGACAGGGAACTATGGCTACACCTTC,CASSISGTGNYGYTF,TRBD1,TRBV19,TRBJ1-2,-
TGCGCCAGCAGCTTGGGCGGGAACTATGGCTACACCTTC,CASSLGGNYGYTF,-,TRBV5-1,TRBJ1-2,-
TGTGCCAGCTCACCACTCGCGGGGGGCTTTATTTTATACGAGCAGTACTTC,CASSPLAGGFILYEQYF,TRBD2,TRBV18,TRBJ2-7,-
TGTGCCAGCAGCTTAGGGGGTACTAGCGGGAGAAAGACCCAGTACTTC,CASSLGGTSGRKTQYF,TRBD2,TRBV7-8,TRBJ2-5,-
TGTGCCAGCAGCGGATCTCCCCGAGCAGGGGAAAAACTGTTTTTT,CASSGSPRAGEKLFF,-,TRBV5-5,TRBJ1-4,-
TGCGCCAGCAGCCTGGGACTAGCCAATGAGCAGTTCTTC,CASSLGLANEQFF,TRBD2,TRBV5-1,TRBJ2-1,once
TGTGCCAGCAGCTCCCGTGACGGGAGGGCCCGGGAGGAGCTGTTTTTT,CASSSRDGRAREELFF,TRBD2,TRBV5-4,TRBJ2-2,-
TGTGCCAGCAGCATGGACAGGGGGCTTTCACCCCTCCACTTT,CASSMDRGLSPLHF,TRBD1,TRBV7-9,TRBJ1-6,-
TGTGCCAGCAGCCGAGGACAGGGGGCAAGGCAGCCCCAGCATTTT,CASSRGQGARQPQHF,TRBD1,TRBV7-8,TRBJ1-5,-
TGTGCCAGTAAGTGGAAGGGGGCAGGTCACTCACCCCTCCACTTT,CASKWKGAGHSPLHF,TRBD1,TRBV19,TRBJ1-6,-
TGTGCCTGGAGACAAGGAGGACAAGAGACCCAGTACTTC,CAWRQGGQETQYF,-,TRBV30,TRBJ2-5,-
TGTGCCAGCAGTGAACAGGGTCTCTCTGGGGCCAACGTCCTGACTTTC,CASSEQGLSGANVLTF,-,TRBV6-1,TRBJ2-6,-
TGCAGCGTTTTCAGTGAAAAACTGTTTTTT,CSVFSEKLFF,-,TRBV29-1,TRBJ1-4,once
TGCGCCAGCAGCCAAGATCCTCGCGCCGGGGAGCTGTTTTTT,CASSQDPRAGELFF,-,TRBV4-1,TRBJ2-2,-
TGTGCCAGCAGCTCTTACAGGGGGCGCCAAGAGACCCAGTACTTC,CASSSYRGRQETQYF,TRBD1,TRBV7-2,TRBJ2-5,-
TGTGCCGCTGGACAGGGACTCACAGATACGCAGTATTTT,CAAGQGLTDTQYF,TRBD1,TRBV6-5,TRBJ2-3,-
TGTGCCAGTAGTAAGGGACAGAACTCCTACGAGCAGTACTTC,CASSKGQNSYEQYF,TRBD1,TRBV19,TRBJ2-7,few
TGTGCCAGCTCACTAGCGGTGCTAGCCAAAAACATTCAGTACTTC,CASSLAVLAKNIQYF,-,TRBV18,TRBJ2-4,-
TGTGCCAGCAGCTTCGGGGGGGAAGGCACAGATACGCAGTATTTT,CASSFGGEGTDTQYF,TRBD2,TRBV5-4,TRBJ2-3,few
TGTGCCAGCAGCACATGGACAGGGGGCACTGAAAAACTGTTTTTT,CASSTWTGGTEKLFF,TRBD1,TRBV7-2,TRBJ1-4,-
TGTGCCAGCAGCCGTCTCCCCTTTGGGGGGAAAGCCGGAGAGACCCAGTACTTC,CASSRLPFGGKAGETQYF,-,TRBV7-8,TRBJ2-5,-
TGCGCCAGCCACAGGGGGGCGAGCACTGAAGCTTTCTTT,CASHRGASTEAFF,TRBD1,TRBV5-1,TRBJ1-1,many
TGTGCCAGCAGCTTAGAACAGGGCACTGAAGCTTTCTTT,CASSLEQGTEAFF,-,TRBV11-2,TRBJ1-1,-
TGTGCCAGCAAAATGGGGCTAGGCACTGAAGCTTTCTTT,CASKMGLGTEAFF,-,TRBV2,TRBJ1-1,-
TGCGCCAGCAGATTGGGACAGCCGAACACTGAAGCTTTCTTT,CASRLGQPNTEAFF,TRBD1,TRBV5-1,TRBJ1-1,-
TGCGCCAGCAGCGTGGGGACATCCGCGTCGAACACTGAAGCTTTCTTT,CASSVGTSASNTEAFF,-,TRBV5-1,TRBJ1-1,-
TGTGCCAGCAGCTTAGTCCCCAGGGTCTCCGAGCAGTTCTTC,CASSLVPRVSEQFF,-,TRBV11-2,TRBJ2-1,-
TGCAGCGTTGAAGGGGCGTCAGATACAGTCAATGAGCAGTTCTTC,CSVEGASDTVNEQFF,-,TRBV29-1,TRBJ2-1,-
TGTGCCAGCAGTCTAGGGACAGGGGGCGCGGTGTGGGAGACCCAGTACTTC,CASSLGTGGAVWETQYF,TRBD1,TRBV27,TRBJ2-5,-
TGTGCCATCAGAGGGGTGAAGAACACCGGGGAGCTGTTTTTT,CAIRGVKNTGELFF,-,TRBV10-3,TRBJ2-2,-
TGTGCCAGCAGTGATTGGGGGGGGAACAATGAGCAGTTCTTC,CASSDWGGNNEQFF,TRBD2,TRBV6-4,TRBJ2-1,-
TGCGCCAGCAGCTTCCGGACAGGGGCGGCGGATACGCAGTATTTT,CASSFRTGAADTQYF,TRBD1,TRBV5-1,TRBJ2-3,-
TGTGCCAGCATCCACGACAGGGGCCAAGGGACCCAGTACTTC,CASIHDRGQGTQYF,TRBD1,TRBV6-6,TRBJ2-5,-
TGTGCCAGCAGCCAAGGACCGGACCTCGGGGTCCAAGAGACCCAGTACTTC,CASSQGPDLGVQETQYF,-,TRBV14,TRBJ2-5,-
TGTGCCAGCAGTGAAGGCCCCGGCCAGGGCCTCTACGAGCAGTACTTC,CASSEGPGQGLYEQYF,-,TRBV2,TRBJ2-7,-